This T cell receptor (beta chain) was obtained from a study of identical twins. The germline CDR1 and CDR2 sequences are DFQATT and SNEGSKA (reference sequence). CDR3 length equals 14 residues. V dropped 3 bases and J dropped 3 bases, with 15 bases sitting between them. TCRdb processed the 5' RACE reads anew with MiXCR; each CDR3 protein has one entry. The table has about 810,000 distinct CDR3 sequences, around 12% seen once; the top ten hold roughly 1.6%. These records were also assigned to another study, of yellow fever vaccine responses in identical twins.

The specimen sequenced was PBMCs. This TCR came from a woman younger than 30 in good health. The V call is TRBV20-1, the J call TRBJ2-7; the D is unclear. The chain's CDR3 is CSASPQALSYEQYF. The CDR3 nucleotides read TGCAGTGCTAGCCCCCAGGCCCTCAGCTACGAGCAGTACTTC.